This T cell receptor beta chain was captured by sequencing in a study of T cells in Graves' hyperthyroidism and ophthalmopathy. Study results and caveats: Through a model of 13 V-J features, ophthalmopathy was separated from stable hyperthyroidism. In the blood, most expanded thyroid clonotypes above 0.001 appeared as well.

Amplification of TCR beta CDR3 regions used RNA as the template. TCR CDR3 regions were first amplified by RT-PCR with HTBI primers. Each CDR3 protein is one row after TCRdb ran MiXCR on the multiplex PCR reads. The sample includes under 350,000 distinct CDR3 sequences, roughly 13% of them seen just once. Disease duration under 2 months; hyperthyroidism patients were aged 18 to 65. This clonotype has at least ten counts. Its antigen is unidentified. V was pared by 2 bases and J by 0 bases, with 13 bases between. Germline V gene sequence: CDR1 MDHEN, CDR2 SYDVKM. The CDR3 spans 16 residues. This receptor was identified in a woman between 35 and 50 years old with Graves' hyperthyroidism. The chain recombines TRBV28 with TRBJ1-1; D is perhaps TRBD1 (5 bases). Sequenced material: blood. CDR3: CASSLDTGIVNTEAFF. DNA for the CDR3: TGTGCCAGCAGTTTAGATACAGGAATTGTGAACACTGAAGCTTTCTTT.